The 9 T cell receptor beta chains reported below all come from one sample, sequenced in a study of blood T cell repertoires in COVID-19. Clones were read by immunoSEQ multiplex PCR, and TCRdb kept only the in-frame ones, dropping some. The sample shows approximately 100,000 clones, 85% of them seen only once. The specimen sequenced was peripheral blood. All receptors derive from a man older than 75 with acute or convalescent COVID-19.

The chain recombines TRBV7-3 with TRBJ2-3, with a tentative D call TRBD1 (5 bases). V was clipped by 2 bases and J by 1 base, with 10 bases between them. CDR3 length: 15 amino acids. CDR1 and CDR2 from the germline V gene are SGHTA and FQGTGA. For the CDR3, the DNA is TGTGCCAGCAGCTTATGGGGCCTTCGCACAGATACGCAGTATTTT. Translating gives CASSLWGLRTDTQYF.

To note about this clone: The junction departs from the called germline gene at one end, perhaps through a read error. The J gene is TRBJ2-2, the V gene TRBV7-7, with 9 nucleotides matching TRBD2. Germline loops: CDR1 SSHAT, CDR2 FNYEAQ (reference sequence). The CDR3 loop spans 17 amino acids. In DNA, the CDR3 is TGTGCTAGCAGCCCTGATGTAGCGGGAGCGAACACCGGGGAGCTGTTTTTT. Its translation: CASSPDVAGANTGELFF. The full variable domain, rest sourced from reference TRBV7-7 and TRBJ2-2, is GAGVSQSPRYKVTKRGQDVTLRCDPISSHATLYWYQQALGQGPEFLTYFNYEAQPDKSGLPSDRFSAERPEGSISTLTIQRTEQRDSAMYRCASSPDVAGANTGELFFGEGSRLTVL.

This clone came up once. The V and J genes are TRBV19 and TRBJ2-5; the D gene is possibly TRBD1 (6 bases). Between the trimmed V and J ends, which lost 6 bases and 2 bases, there was a span of 10 bases. Germline CDR1 and CDR2: LNHDA and SQIVND (reference sequence). The CDR3 runs 13 residues. The CDR3 reads CASRGTSQETQYF. The CDR3 bases are TGTGCCAGTAGGGGGACAAGTCAAGAGACCCAGTACTTC.

The rearrangement links TRBV20-1 to TRBJ2-7; 7 nucleotides align to TRBD1. The CDR3 spans 10 residues. J lost 4 bases, V lost 7 bases, and 1 base had no gene match. Germline values: CDR1 DFQATT, CDR2 SNEGSKA (reference sequence). CDR3 sequence (DNA): TGCAGTGGACAGGGATACGAGCAGTACTTC. Protein sequence: CSGQGYEQYF.

The CDR3: CASSSGGGEKYEQYF. In nucleotides, the CDR3 is TGCGCCAGCAGCTCCGGGGGGGGTGAGAAATACGAGCAGTACTTC. The chain links TRBV5-1 to TRBJ2-7, with 8 bases that match TRBD2. From germline, CDR1 is SGHRS and CDR2 YFSETQ. The CDR3 consists of 15 residues. The junction had 9 bases not matched to a gene; V was cut back by 3 bases and J by 4 bases.

The CDR3 DNA reads TGTGCCAGCAGCTGGAGCCAAGAGCAGTTCTTC. Protein sequence: CASSWSQEQFF. This rearrangement joins TRBV5-6 to TRBJ2-1, with D unclear. V lost 3 bases and J lost 10, with 8 bases in between. This CDR3 is 11 amino acids long. Germline CDR1 SGHDT, CDR2 YYEEEE.

V usage is TRBV6-5 and J usage is TRBJ1-4; 7 nucleotides match TRBD1. The length of the CDR3 is 13 residues. After removal of 11 bases from V and 7 bases from J, the junction contained 10 bases not matched to a gene. Germline loops: CDR1 MNHEY, CDR2 SVGAGI. The CDR3 sequence: CAARGQNPEKLFF. The CDR3, as DNA: TGTGCCGCGAGGGGACAGAATCCTGAAAAACTGTTTTTT.

CDR3 sequence reads: CASSWAGAHYSNQPQHF. CDR3 sequence (DNA): TGTGCCAGCAGCTGGGCGGGGGCTCATTATAGCAATCAGCCCCAGCATTTT. The chain uses TRBV5-6 and TRBJ1-5, with D perhaps TRBD1 (6 bases). The CDR3 spans 17 residues. The germline V gene has CDR1 SGHDT and CDR2 YYEEEE. Trimming pared 3 bases from V and 0 bases from J, leaving 16 bases between. Full variable domain (outside the CDR3, taken from reference TRBV5-6 and TRBJ1-5): DAGVTQSPTHLIKTRGQQVTLRCSPKSGHDTVSWYQQALGQGPQFIFQYYEEEERQRGNFPDRFSGHQFPNYSSELNVNALLLGDSALYLCASSWAGAHYSNQPQHFGDGTRLSIL.

This clone came up once. The V gene is TRBV5-1, the J gene TRBJ2-1; the match to TRBD2 covers 13 bases. Germline CDR1 and CDR2: SGHRS and YFSETQ. CDR3 length equals 18 residues. The V segment lost 2 bases and the J segment 10 bases; nucleotides outside the gene matches: 15. The CDR3 DNA sequence: TGCGCCAGCAGCTTCGATTCGGGACTAGCGGGACCTTCGGGGGAGCAGTTCTTC. This encodes CASSFDSGLAGPSGEQFF.